This TCR beta chain originates from a study of blood T cell repertoires in COVID-19. Study-wide background: Material from acute and convalescent COVID-19 was sourced from the United States, Italy and Spain. PBMCs, B-cell-depleted T cells, or T cells provided the cDNA or gDNA that made up the material.

The CDR3 has 16 residues. Germline CDR1 reads SGHNT; CDR2 reads YYREEE (reference sequence). J gave up 1 base and V 5 bases, and 5 bases lay outside the gene matches. This clone was detected many times. Original analysis: Quantification of nucleated cells was approximated via reference gene primer amplification. Libraries were prepared by immunoSEQ multiplex PCR; TCRdb keeps only in-frame clonotypes and omits some of them. That table is the source of V, J and clone size, and D and trimming were worked out from the DNA. The sample gives some 150,000 clones, approximately 88% of which show up once; roughly 3.9% is in the top ten.

The clonotype originates from a woman aged 55-69 years who had recovered from COVID-19. The chain employs TRBV5-4 and TRBJ2-5; 13 nucleotides line up with TRBD2. The sequenced sample consisted of peripheral blood. This CDR3 reads CASRSGLAGIQETQYF. The DNA of the CDR3 is TGTGCCAGCAGGTCGGGACTAGCGGGGATCCAAGAGACCCAGTACTTC.